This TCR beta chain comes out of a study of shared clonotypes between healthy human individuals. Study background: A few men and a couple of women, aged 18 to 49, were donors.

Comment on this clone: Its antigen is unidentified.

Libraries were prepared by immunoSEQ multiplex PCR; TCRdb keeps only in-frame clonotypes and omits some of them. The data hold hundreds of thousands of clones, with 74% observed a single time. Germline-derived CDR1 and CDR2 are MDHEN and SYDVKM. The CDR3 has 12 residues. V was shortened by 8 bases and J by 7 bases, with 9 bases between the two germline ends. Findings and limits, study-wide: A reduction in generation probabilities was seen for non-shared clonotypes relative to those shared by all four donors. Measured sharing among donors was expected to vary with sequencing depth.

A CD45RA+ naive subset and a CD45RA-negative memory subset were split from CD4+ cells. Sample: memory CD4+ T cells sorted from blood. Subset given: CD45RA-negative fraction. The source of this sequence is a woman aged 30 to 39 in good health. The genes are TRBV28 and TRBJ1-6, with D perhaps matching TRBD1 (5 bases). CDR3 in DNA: TGTGCCAGCGGGACGGGCAATTCACCCCTCCACTTT. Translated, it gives CASGTGNSPLHF.